The present TCR beta chain was sequenced within a study of T cells in women clearing cervical HPV infection. Study as a whole: Cases' blood sampling followed lesion detection by median around 23 weeks (90 to 200).

MY09/MY11 PCR detected cervical HPV DNA; dot-blot assigned genotypes. The V end lost 0 bases, the J end lost 6 bases, and 20 bases lay between the germline ends. The germline V gene has CDR1 DFQATT and CDR2 SNEGSKA (reference sequence). The CDR3 contains 16 residues. Points on this clone: Its antigen is still unknown. Read data end 3 residues before the CDR3 end; the end is taken from the germline J gene.

Study results and limitations: Cases carried less TRBV6-7 than controls: roughly 0.12% versus 0.17%. Richness differences could reflect unmeasured T-cell content per sample.

Using immunoSEQ multiplex PCR, the repertoire was profiled, and TCRdb retains in-frame clones only, with some absent. This listing includes tens of thousands of clones. Source material: blood buffy coat. The chain has TRBV20-1 and TRBJ1-2; D unclear. This TCR was sampled from a woman aged 18-70 years with a cervical HPV16 infection that either progressed to CIN3+ or cleared (not recorded which). CDR3 amino acids: CSARDMVRQAGNGYTF. The part of the CDR3 DNA that was read is TGCAGTGCTAGAGATATGGTTCGGCAGGCGGGGAATGGC.